Sequencing of this T cell receptor beta chain was carried out in a study of monozygotic twins with inflammatory bowel disease. CDR3 length equals 14 residues. TCRdb derives one entry per CDR3 protein from the 5' RACE reads, leaving out DNA. The listing records 150,000 to 200,000 distinct CDR3 sequences. The sample taken for sequencing was blood. The sequence was obtained from a human donor with ulcerative colitis or Crohn's disease, or a healthy co-twin of an affected twin (not recorded which). The chain recombines TRBV21-1 with TRBJ2-7; TCRdb picks TRBD1, but there is no DNA to check that call. TRBV21-1 is described as a pseudogene. CDR3 residues: CASSKAPRAYEQYF.